The T cell receptor (beta chain) described here comes from a study of blood T cell repertoires in COVID-19. Data came from immunoSEQ multiplex PCR; TCRdb stores just in-frame clones and leaves some out. There are fewer than 250,000 clones in the sample; about 80% occur only once, and 1.8% lies in the top ten. Germline V lookup: CDR1 MNHEY, CDR2 SVGAGI. The CDR3 contains 15 residues. V was shortened by 8 bases and J by 3 bases, with 20 bases between the two germline ends. The chain carries TRBV6-5 and TRBJ2-7; D might be TRBD2 (6 bases). The receptor was isolated from a man aged 55 to 70 who had recovered from COVID-19. What was sequenced was PBMCs or T cells enriched from blood (not recorded which). The CDR3, as DNA: TGTGCCAGCGCCAGGGCGGGGCAGAGCGACTACGAGCAGTACTTC. Protein product: CASARAGQSDYEQYF.